This T cell receptor beta chain was identified during a study of T cell responses to AZD1222 COVID-19 vaccine (dated by TCRdb to about 2021). As for the study more broadly: AZD1222 recipients whose second dose came at about 4 weeks and those whose second dose came at about 12 weeks were combined into one group, since spike-specific TCR depth and breadth did not differ between the two schedules. TCR sequencing covered over 230 trial participants: about 210 given two doses of AZD1222 and about 26 given two doses of MenACWY control vaccine. Trial participants were enrolled by age into 18-55, 56-69 and 70-plus year subgroups, with roughly 160, 29 and 62 TCR-sequenced participants respectively.

CDR1 and CDR2, looked up from the germline V gene, are SGHDT and YYEEEE. Inclusive of the bounding cysteine and phenylalanine, the CDR3 is 15 residues long. The only DNA kept is the CDR3, 45 bases in frame from the first base. Trimming at the junction amounts to 4 bases on V and 2 bases on J, and the germline ends lie 15 bases apart. This specimen's time point label, interpreted: baseline before first vaccination. The vaccinee samples were drawn from two UK trials, COV001 and COV002, one of which was a single-blind randomized controlled phase 2/3 trial testing AZD1222 (ChAdOx1 nCoV-19) in healthy adults. For TCRbeta chain sequencing, PBMC samples from trial participants were taken at day 0 and at day 28 after the second dose. The CDR3 regions of human TCRbeta chains were analyzed by immunosequencing. In the original analysis: Repertoire TCRs were matched against a reference library of SARS-CoV-2-specific TCRs generated with the MIRA antigen-specificity platform. Breadth was defined as the fraction of unique TCRs that were SARS-CoV-2-associated. Depth was defined as the fraction of total T cells that were SARS-CoV-2-associated. Using the MIRA data, every spike-specific TCR was mapped to the spike region that the TCR reacted to and assigned to either a CD4 or a CD8 class. Log10-transformed breadth and depth values were compared by one-way ANOVA with Sidak's multiple comparisons tests. TCRdb took over this immuneACCESS table, retaining in-frame rearrangements with V and J assigned. Such tables are incomplete; in checked studies, under half of the missing clones stem from an unresolved V gene, and the remainder is unexplained. V and J calls plus clone size are reproduced from that table; the DNA served to infer D and trimming. The sample table lists 150,000 to 200,000 clones, around 90% of them with a count of one. Of the sample, 1.1% to 1.5% falls within the top ten clones.

Overall study results and their limits: Vaccine-associated CD4 TCRs spanned the whole spike protein, with dominant responses in regions 160-218 and 743-854. Participants were mostly white British and included more females than males, and it was suggested by the authors that clonal diversity may have been underestimated. A significant rise in spike-specific TCR breadth and depth was observed after two AZD1222 doses relative to day 0 and relative to MenACWY recipients. Because no day 14 peak-response samples were available, the repertoires could be characterized only after the peak T cell response. In the small 56-69-year group, the increase in depth fell short of significance, most likely because of low power. Only a handful of AZD1222 recipients were SARS-CoV-2 seropositive at baseline, limiting conclusions about previously exposed vaccinees. Epitopes outside the regions mutated in the B.1.351 and B.1.1.7 variants were reportedly recognized by nearly half of the unique spike-specific TCRs.

For this clone: Its specific antigen is unknown. It has no much larger one-base neighbor in the sample; base qualities were not kept.

The sequence was obtained from an adult in good health. The sequences come from peripheral blood, collected on day 0 of AZD1222 vaccination. Rearrangement joined TRBV5-6 to TRBJ2-5, with TRBD2 perhaps the D gene, on 5 matching bases. The nucleotides are TGTGCCAGCAGCCCGAATACCGGACTTCAAGAGACCCAGTACTTC. It translates as CASSPNTGLQETQYF. Reference TRBV5-6 and TRBJ2-5 genes cover what lies past the CDR3, so the full variable domain is DAGVTQSPTHLIKTRGQQVTLRCSPKSGHDTVSWYQQALGQGPQFIFQYYEEEERQRGNFPDRFSGHQFPNYSSELNVNALLLGDSALYLCASSPNTGLQETQYFGPGTRLLVL.